This TCR beta chain comes out of a study of cytomegalovirus exposure and HLA in healthy donors. Study-wide points: The study had only CMV serostatus as immune exposure information. Using a false discovery rate of 0.05, a later analysis showed that approximately 17,000 TCR beta sequences were associated with HLA alleles. Presence/absence analyses took donor sequencing depth as roughly uniform.

The PCR contained 60 Vbeta and 13 Jbeta primers. Generated by immunoSEQ multiplex PCR, the TCRdb table keeps only in-frame clones and is missing some. This table holds 240,000 or so clones, 82% found once. Germline V gene data show CDR1 as MNHEY and CDR2 as SMNVEV (reference sequence). CDR3 length: 15 residues. V lost 5 bases to trimming and J lost 2 bases; unmatched junction nucleotides: 7. On this clone: Its antigen is unknown.

The J gene is TRBJ2-7, the V gene TRBV27, with TRBD1 matching over 9 bases. The TCR originated in a woman in her thirties or forties in good health and CMV-seropositive. Sequencing used PBMCs. The CDR3 DNA sequence: TGTGCCAGCAGTGCCTCGACAGGGGGAACCTACGAGCAGTACTTC. Translated, it gives CASSASTGGTYEQYF.